This T cell receptor (beta chain) was captured in a study of T cell responses to AZD1222 COVID-19 vaccine. TCRdb's table, derived via immunoSEQ multiplex PCR, lists solely in-frame clones and lacks some. The data hold around 140,000 clones, with 85% to 95% observed a single time. V gave up 4 bases and J gave up 0 bases; unmatched junction bases: 5. Germline values: CDR1 MNHEY, CDR2 SVGAGI. The CDR3 consists of 16 residues. This clonotype was obtained from an adult in good health. J is TRBJ2-3 and V is TRBV6-5; 9 bases map to TRBD2. The sequences come from peripheral blood, collected on day 0 of AZD1222 vaccination. The CDR3 loop reads CASSSGLAISTDTQYF. As DNA, the CDR3 is TGTGCCAGCAGTTCCGGACTAGCGATTAGCACAGATACGCAGTATTTT.